The TCR beta chain under discussion was sequenced for a study of blood T cell repertoires in COVID-19. Across the study: The United States, Italy and Spain were the sources of the acute and convalescent COVID-19 samples.

Original methodology: Quantification of nucleated cells was approximated via reference gene primer amplification. The method was immunoSEQ multiplex PCR; TCRdb's version includes in-frame clones alone and lacks a portion of them. That table supplies the V and J calls and clone size; D and trimming were determined from the DNA. This table holds roughly 200,000 clones, about 83% found once. The ends were cut back, 2 bases at V and 1 base at J, with 20 bases in the middle. The CDR3 spans 17 residues. Germline values: CDR1 GTSNPN, CDR2 SVGIG (reference sequence). This sequence was found in a man aged 40-49 years with active or convalescent COVID-19. The V and J genes are TRBV30 and TRBJ1-1; TRBD1 might be the D (6 bases). The specimen sequenced was peripheral blood. CDR3 sequence (DNA): TGTGCCTGGAGTTGGAGTAGGGGGTCGCATGGGAACACTGAAGCTTTCTTT. Residues: CAWSWSRGSHGNTEAFF.